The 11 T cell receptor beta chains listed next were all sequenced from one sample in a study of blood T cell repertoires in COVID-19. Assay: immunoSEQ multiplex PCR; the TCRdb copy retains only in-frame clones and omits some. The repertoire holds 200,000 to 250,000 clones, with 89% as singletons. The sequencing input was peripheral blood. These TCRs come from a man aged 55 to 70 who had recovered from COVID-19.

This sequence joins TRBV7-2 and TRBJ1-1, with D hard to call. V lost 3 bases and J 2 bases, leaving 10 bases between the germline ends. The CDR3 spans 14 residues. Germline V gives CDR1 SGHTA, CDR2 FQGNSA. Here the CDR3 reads CASSFSLFNTEAFF. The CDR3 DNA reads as TGTGCCAGCAGCTTTTCTCTTTTTAACACTGAAGCTTTCTTT.

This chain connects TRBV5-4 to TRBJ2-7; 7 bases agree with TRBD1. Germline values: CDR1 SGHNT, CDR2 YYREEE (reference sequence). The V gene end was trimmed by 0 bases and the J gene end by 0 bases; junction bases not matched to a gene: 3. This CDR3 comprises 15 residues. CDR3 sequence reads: CASSLGDSSSYEQYF. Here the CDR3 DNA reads TGTGCCAGCAGCTTGGGGGACAGCAGCTCCTACGAGCAGTACTTC.

Here the CDR3 DNA reads TGTGCCAGCAGTAGGCGGGAGGGCCTCGAGCAGTACTTC. This gives the protein CASSRREGLEQYF. The chain employs TRBV7-3 and TRBJ2-7; TRBD2 matches 9 bases. The CDR3 spans 13 residues. The trim removed 6 bases at V and 6 bases at J, leaving 6 bases unmatched. From germline, CDR1 is SGHTA and CDR2 FQGTGA.

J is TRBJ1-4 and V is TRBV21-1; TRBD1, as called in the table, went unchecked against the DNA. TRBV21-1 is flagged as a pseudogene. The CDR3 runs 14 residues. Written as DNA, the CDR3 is TGTGCCAGCAGTAGACAGGCGATAAATGAAAAACTGTTTTTT. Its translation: CASSRQAINEKLFF.

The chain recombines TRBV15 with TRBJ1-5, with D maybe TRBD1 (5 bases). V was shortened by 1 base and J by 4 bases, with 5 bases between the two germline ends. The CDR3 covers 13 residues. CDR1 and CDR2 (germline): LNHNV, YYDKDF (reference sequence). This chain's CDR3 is CATSRAGNQPQHF. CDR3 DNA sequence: TGTGCCACCAGCAGAGCAGGGAATCAGCCCCAGCATTTT.

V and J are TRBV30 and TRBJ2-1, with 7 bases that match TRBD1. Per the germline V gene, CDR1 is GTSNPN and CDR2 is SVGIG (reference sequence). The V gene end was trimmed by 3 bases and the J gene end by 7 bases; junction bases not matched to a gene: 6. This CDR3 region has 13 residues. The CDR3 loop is CAWRPDRYNEQFF. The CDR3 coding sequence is TGTGCCTGGAGGCCGGACAGGTATAATGAGCAGTTCTTC.

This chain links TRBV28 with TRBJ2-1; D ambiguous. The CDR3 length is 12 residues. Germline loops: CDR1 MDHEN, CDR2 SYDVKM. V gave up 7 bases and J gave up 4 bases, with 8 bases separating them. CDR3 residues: CASTSLYNEQFF. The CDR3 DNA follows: TGTGCCAGCACGTCCTTGTACAATGAGCAGTTCTTC.

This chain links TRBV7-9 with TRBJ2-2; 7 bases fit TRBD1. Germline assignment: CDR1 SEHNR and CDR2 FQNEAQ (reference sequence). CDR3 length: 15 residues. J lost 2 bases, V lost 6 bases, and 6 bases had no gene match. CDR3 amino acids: CASRNTGVNTGELFF. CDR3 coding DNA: TGTGCCAGCAGAAATACAGGGGTTAACACCGGGGAGCTGTTTTTT.

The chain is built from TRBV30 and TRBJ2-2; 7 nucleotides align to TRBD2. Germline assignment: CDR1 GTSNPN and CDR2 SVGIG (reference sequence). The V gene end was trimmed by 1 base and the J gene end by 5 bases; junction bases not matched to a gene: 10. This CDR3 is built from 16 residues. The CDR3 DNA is TGTGCCTGGAGTGAGGTTGCGGGGGATTTAACCGGGGAGCTGTTTTTT. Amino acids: CAWSEVAGDLTGELFF.

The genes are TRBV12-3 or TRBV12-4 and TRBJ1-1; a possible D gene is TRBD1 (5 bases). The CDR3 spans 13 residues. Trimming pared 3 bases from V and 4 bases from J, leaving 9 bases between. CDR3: CASSLNGGTEAFF. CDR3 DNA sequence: TGTGCCAGCAGTTTGAACGGGGGCACTGAAGCTTTCTTT.

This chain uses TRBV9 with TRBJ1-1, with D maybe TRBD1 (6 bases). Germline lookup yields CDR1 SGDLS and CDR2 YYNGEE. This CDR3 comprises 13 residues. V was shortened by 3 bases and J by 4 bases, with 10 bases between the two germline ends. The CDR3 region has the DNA TGTGCCAGCAGCGAAACAGGGCGCACTGAAGCTTTCTTT. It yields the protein CASSETGRTEAFF. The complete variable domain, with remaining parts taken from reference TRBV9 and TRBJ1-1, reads DSGVTQTPKHLITATGQRVTLRCSPRSGDLSVYWYQQSLDQGLQFLIQYYNGEERAKGNILERFSAQQFPDLHSELNLSSLELGDSALYFCASSETGRTEAFFGQGTRLTVV.